This T cell receptor beta chain was obtained from a study of T-cell reconstitution after alpha-beta-depleted transplantation in children. Study-wide results and caveats: Once a year had passed after transplant, T-cell counts and diversity came mostly from newly produced T cells. The origin of alpha-beta T cells about two months after transplant was reportedly several hundred expanded graft clones. For some patients, TCRbeta diversity was high at day 60 because of recipient T cells and thymic progenitors that survived.

This clonotype has ten or more counts. Its antigen remains unknown. A junction boundary mismatches the germline segment, possibly from a read error. Unique molecular identifiers were used to barcode this TCRbeta library. Using its own MiXCR run on the PCR reads, TCRdb lists one record per CDR3 protein. The sample has approximately 300,000 distinct CDR3 sequences, around 10% seen once. Germline CDR1 SGHRS, CDR2 YFSETQ. CDR3 length: 13 amino acids. The sequences come from PBMCs, collected before TCRalphabeta/CD19-depleted stem cell transplant. This clonotype originated in a boy under two years old with acute myeloid leukemia, due to receive a stem cell transplant. The J gene is TRBJ1-1, the V gene TRBV5-1; TRBD1 is a possible D gene (6 bases). The CDR3 region has the DNA TGTGCCAGCAGCTTAGGGACAAACACTGAAGCTTTCTTT. As protein: CASSLGTNTEAFF.